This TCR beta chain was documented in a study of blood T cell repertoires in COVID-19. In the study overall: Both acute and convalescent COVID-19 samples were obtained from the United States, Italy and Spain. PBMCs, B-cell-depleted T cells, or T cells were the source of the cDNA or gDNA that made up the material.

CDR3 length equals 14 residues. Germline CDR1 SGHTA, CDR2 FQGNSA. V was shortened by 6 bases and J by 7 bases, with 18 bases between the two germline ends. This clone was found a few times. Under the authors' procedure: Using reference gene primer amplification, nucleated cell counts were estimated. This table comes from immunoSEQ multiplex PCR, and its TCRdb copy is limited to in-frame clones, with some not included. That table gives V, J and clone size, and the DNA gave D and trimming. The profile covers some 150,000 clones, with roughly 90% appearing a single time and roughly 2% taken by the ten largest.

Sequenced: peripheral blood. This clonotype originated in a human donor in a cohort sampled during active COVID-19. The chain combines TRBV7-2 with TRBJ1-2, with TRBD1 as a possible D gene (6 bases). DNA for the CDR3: TGTGCCAGCAGTGGGCTTGGGGGCGGGTTTGGCTACACCTTC. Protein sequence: CASSGLGGGFGYTF. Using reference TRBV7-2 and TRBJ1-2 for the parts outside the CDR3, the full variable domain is GAGVSQSPSNKVTEKGKDVELRCDPISGHTALYWYRQSLGQGLEFLIYFQGNSAPDKSGLPSDRFSAERTGGSVSTLTIQRTQQEDSAVYLCASSGLGGGFGYTFGSGTRLTVV.